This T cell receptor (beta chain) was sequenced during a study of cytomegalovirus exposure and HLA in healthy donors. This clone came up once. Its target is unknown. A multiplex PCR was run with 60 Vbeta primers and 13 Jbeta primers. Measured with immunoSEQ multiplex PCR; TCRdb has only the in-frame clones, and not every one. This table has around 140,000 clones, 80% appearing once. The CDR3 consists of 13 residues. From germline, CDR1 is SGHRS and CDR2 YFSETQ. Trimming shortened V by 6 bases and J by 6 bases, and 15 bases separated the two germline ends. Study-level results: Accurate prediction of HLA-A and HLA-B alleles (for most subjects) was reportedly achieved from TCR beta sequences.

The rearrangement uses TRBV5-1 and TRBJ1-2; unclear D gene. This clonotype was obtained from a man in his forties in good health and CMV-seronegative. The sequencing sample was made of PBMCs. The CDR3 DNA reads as TGCGCCAGCACCACTAATTGGGAGAATGGCTACACCTTC. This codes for CASTTNWENGYTF.